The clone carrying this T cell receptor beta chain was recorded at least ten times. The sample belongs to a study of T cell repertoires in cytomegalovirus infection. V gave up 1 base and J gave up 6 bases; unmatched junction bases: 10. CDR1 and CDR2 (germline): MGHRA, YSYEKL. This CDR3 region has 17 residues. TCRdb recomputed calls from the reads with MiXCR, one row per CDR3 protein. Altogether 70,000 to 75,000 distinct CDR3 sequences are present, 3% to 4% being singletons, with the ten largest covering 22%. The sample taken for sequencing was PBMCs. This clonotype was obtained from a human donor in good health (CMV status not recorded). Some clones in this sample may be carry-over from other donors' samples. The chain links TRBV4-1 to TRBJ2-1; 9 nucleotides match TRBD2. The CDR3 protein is CASSQVSGLAGTNEQFF. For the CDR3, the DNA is TGCGCCAGCAGCCAAGTATCAGGGCTAGCGGGAACCAATGAGCAGTTCTTC.